These 29 T cell receptor beta chains share one sample of origin, sequenced in a study of blood T cells in healthy people across ages. Combining a sample-barcoded 5' primer with a J-beta primer mix, a second PCR ran for about 6 to 11 cycles. TCRdb analysed the 5' RACE reads with MiXCR anew, one entry per CDR3 protein. The repertoire holds over 1,200,000 distinct CDR3 sequences, with around 59% as singletons. Sequenced sample: blood. The receptors derive from a man aged 18-30 years in good health.

This chain joins TRBV12-3 or TRBV12-4 and TRBJ1-2; no definite D call. The CDR3 length is 14 residues. V was trimmed by 6 bases and J by 2 bases, leaving 13 bases between them. The chain's CDR3 is CASSANNLNYGYTF. CDR3 DNA: TGTGCCAGCAGCGCCAACAATTTAAACTATGGCTACACCTTC.

The V call is TRBV6-6, the J call TRBJ2-1, with TRBD1 as a possible D gene (6 bases). Germline assignment: CDR1 MNHNY and CDR2 SVGAGI (reference sequence). Trimming took 6 bases from V and 2 from J, leaving 11 bases between them. The CDR3 extends over 14 amino acids. CDR3 amino acids: CASRGEGAYNEQFF. CDR3 sequence (DNA): TGTGCCAGCAGGGGTGAGGGGGCCTACAATGAGCAGTTCTTC.

The chain employs TRBV6-6 and TRBJ1-1; no reliable D call. This CDR3 is built from 14 residues. Germline CDR1 and CDR2: MNHNY and SVGAGI (reference sequence). Trimming removed 5 bases from V and 3 bases from J, with 13 bases in between. For the CDR3, the DNA is TGTGCCAGCAGTCAGCGTTCAGGTTACACTGAAGCTTTCTTT. This codes for CASSQRSGYTEAFF.

This clonotype was found many times. V is TRBV7-9 and J is TRBJ2-7; D remains ambiguous. The germline CDR1 and CDR2 sequences are SEHNR and FQNEAQ (reference sequence). V lost 4 bases to trimming and J lost 2 bases, with 3 bases between them. The CDR3 is made up of 11 amino acids. The CDR3 reads CASSSPYEQYF. The CDR3, as DNA: TGTGCCAGCAGCTCCCCCTACGAGCAGTACTTC.

The rearrangement links TRBV20-1 to TRBJ2-7, with a tentative D call TRBD2 (7 bases). The CDR3 length is 13 residues. Germline lookup yields CDR1 DFQATT and CDR2 SNEGSKA (reference sequence). Trimming cost V 6 bases and J 0 bases, with 12 bases left between them. CDR3 in DNA: TGCAGTGCAGGCGGGGGCAACTCCTACGAGCAGTACTTC. Encoded protein: CSAGGGNSYEQYF.

The rearrangement uses TRBV3-1 and TRBJ2-1, with 7 bases aligning to TRBD2. V lost 0 bases, J lost 8 bases, and 4 bases stayed unmatched. Germline V gene sequence: CDR1 LGHDT, CDR2 YNNKEL (reference sequence). The CDR3 extends over 14 amino acids. DNA for the CDR3: TGTGCCAGCAGCCAAGATTTGGGGAGGGATGAGCAGTTCTTC. Translated, it gives CASSQDLGRDEQFF.

The rearrangement joins TRBV4-1 to TRBJ2-1; 11 bases are shared with TRBD2. This CDR3 spans 17 amino acids. Unmatched junction bases numbered 5, after V lost 4 bases and J lost 0 bases. Germline-derived CDR1 and CDR2 are MGHRA and YSYEKL. CDR3 in amino acids: CASSRLGLAGSYNEQFF. DNA of the CDR3: TGCGCCAGCAGCCGTCTCGGACTAGCGGGCTCCTACAATGAGCAGTTCTTC.

This clonotype was found many times. The rearrangement links TRBV12-3 or TRBV12-4 to TRBJ2-1; D call uncertain. The V gene lost 6 bases and the J gene lost 3 bases, with 6 bases spanning the gap. CDR3 length equals 12 residues. The CDR3 loop is CASSPDYNEQFF. CDR3 coding DNA: TGTGCCAGCAGCCCCGACTACAATGAGCAGTTCTTC.

V and J are TRBV13 and TRBJ2-4; possibly TRBD2 for D (6 bases). V was clipped by 2 bases and J by 1 base, with 12 bases between them. This CDR3 comprises 16 residues. Looked up from germline, CDR1 is PRHDT and CDR2 is FYEKMQ (reference sequence). Here the CDR3 reads CASSLNEGRAKNIQYF. CDR3 coding DNA: TGTGCCAGCAGCTTAAATGAGGGGAGGGCCAAAAACATTCAGTACTTC.

The CDR3: CASSGDRGDWSYEQYF. As DNA, the CDR3 is TGTGCCAGCAGCGGGGACAGGGGAGATTGGTCCTACGAGCAGTACTTC. The chain uses TRBV6-1 and TRBJ2-7, with 10 nucleotides matching TRBD1. The V segment lost 6 bases and the J segment 1 base; nucleotides outside the gene matches: 9. The CDR3 runs to 16 residues. Germline CDR1 MNHNS, CDR2 SASEGT.

The table lists this clonotype with a few counts. The V and J genes are TRBV27 and TRBJ2-1, with D maybe TRBD2 (5 bases). The CDR3 consists of 12 residues. The V end was cut by 7 bases, the J end by 5 bases, with 9 bases between. CDR1 and CDR2 from the germline V gene are MNHEY and SMNVEV (reference sequence). The CDR3 DNA reads TGTGCCAGCACCCCCGGGAACAATGAGCAGTTCTTC. Amino acid sequence: CASTPGNNEQFF.

The J gene is TRBJ1-1, the V gene TRBV20-1; TRBD1 agrees at 7 bases. Trimming removed 6 bases from V and 3 bases from J; junction bases left unmatched: 4. CDR1 and CDR2 (germline): DFQATT, SNEGSKA (reference sequence). This CDR3 is built from 12 residues. The CDR3 DNA follows: TGCAGTGCCGGCACAGGGGACACTGAAGCTTTCTTT. It is translated as CSAGTGDTEAFF.

This clonotype was seen more than once but under ten times. The chain's CDR3 is CASSLVGDDSTDTQYF. As DNA, the CDR3 is TGTGCCAGCAGCTTAGTAGGGGACGACAGCACAGATACGCAGTATTTT. The chain carries TRBV7-2 and TRBJ2-3; D possibly matches TRBD1 or TRBD2 (5 bases each). Germline loops: CDR1 SGHTA, CDR2 FQGNSA. The CDR3 is made up of 16 amino acids. The V gene lost 1 base and the J gene lost 0 bases, with 11 bases spanning the gap.

In its sample, this clonotype was seen many times. This sequence joins TRBV10-2 and TRBJ2-4; unclear D gene. Deletions cut 3 bases from V and 7 bases from J, with 19 bases between. The CDR3 is 16 residues long. Germline CDR1 and CDR2: WSHSY and SAAADI. The CDR3 DNA follows: TGCGCCAGCAGTGAAATAGGGCTTTTAATGGGGAACATTCAGTACTTC. Translating gives CASSEIGLLMGNIQYF.

This sequence joins TRBV7-9 and TRBJ2-7; perhaps D is TRBD1 or TRBD2 (5 bases each). Gene TRBJ2-5 matches the end of the DNA better, so the J call may be wrong. From germline, CDR1 is SEHNR and CDR2 FQNEAQ (reference sequence). The CDR3 is 14 amino acids. The CDR3 is CASSLRLGAETQYF. The CDR3 nucleotides read TGTGCCAGCAGCTTAAGGCTCGGGGCTGAGACCCAGTACTTC.

The V call is TRBV5-1, the J call TRBJ1-2; TRBD1 matches 7 bases. Germline-derived CDR1 and CDR2 are SGHRS and YFSETQ. J was trimmed by 8 bases and V by 0 bases; bases with no gene match: 10. The CDR3 is made up of 15 amino acids. The CDR3 region is CASSLATGVSKGYTF. CDR3 nucleotide sequence: TGCGCCAGCAGCTTGGCAACAGGGGTGTCTAAAGGCTACACCTTC.

J is TRBJ2-7 and V is TRBV6-1; D possibly uses TRBD1 or TRBD2 (5 bases each). The CDR3 is made up of 17 amino acids. V shed 2 bases and J shed 2 bases, with 19 bases lying between them. Germline V gene lookup returns CDR1 MNHNS and CDR2 SASEGT. The DNA of the CDR3 is TGTGCCAGCAGTGAACACCGACTCCGGGACCATCCCTACGAGCAGTACTTC. Translated, it gives CASSEHRLRDHPYEQYF.

This clonotype was found a few times. The chain combines TRBV6-6 with TRBJ2-1; no reliable D call. The CDR3 is 12 amino acids. Germline-derived CDR1 and CDR2 are MNHNY and SVGAGI (reference sequence). V was cut by 0 bases and J by 8 bases, with 5 bases left in between. This chain's CDR3 is CASSYSPHEQFF. Written as DNA, the CDR3 is TGTGCCAGCAGTTACTCGCCTCATGAGCAGTTCTTC.

The gene calls are TRBV4-2 and TRBJ2-1; D is unclear. The last part of the DNA fits TRBJ2-7 better; the J call may be wrong. The CDR3 runs 13 residues. Germline lookup yields CDR1 LGHNA and CDR2 YNFKEQ. CDR3: CASSRSSYNEQYF. The CDR3 DNA reads TGTGCCAGCAGCCGGAGCTCCTACAATGAGCAGTACTTC.

This clonotype was picked up a small number of times. The V gene is TRBV5-5, the J gene TRBJ2-5; D gene ambiguous. The CDR3 has 12 amino acids. The germline V and J ends were trimmed by 3 bases and 5 bases, with 8 bases remaining between them. From germline, CDR1 is SGHKS and CDR2 YYEKEE (reference sequence). The CDR3: CASSSSWETQYF. The CDR3 coding sequence is TGTGCCAGCAGCTCTTCTTGGGAGACCCAGTACTTC.

J is TRBJ2-1 and V is TRBV11-2; TRBD1 matches at 8 bases. With 3 bases clipped from V and 9 bases from J, the junction kept 10 bases outside the gene matches. Per germline, CDR1 SGHAT and CDR2 FQNNGV. CDR3 size: 15 residues. CDR3 sequence reads: CASSLGPGQGTEQFF. CDR3 DNA: TGTGCCAGCAGCTTGGGTCCTGGACAGGGTACTGAGCAGTTCTTC.

This clonotype was seen only a few times. V usage is TRBV4-1 and J usage is TRBJ1-2; D remains unclear. This CDR3 region has 14 residues. V lost 4 bases to trimming and J lost 7 bases, with 16 bases between them. Looked up from germline, CDR1 is MGHRA and CDR2 is YSYEKL. In nucleotides, the CDR3 is TGCGCCAGCAGCCGCCCCGGGAACCCTTCTGGCTACACCTTC. This translates into CASSRPGNPSGYTF.

The J gene is TRBJ1-1, the V gene TRBV27; no firm D call. The length of the CDR3 is 15 residues. Between the trimmed V and J ends, which lost 0 bases and 0 bases, there was a span of 8 bases. The germline V gene has CDR1 MNHEY and CDR2 SMNVEV (reference sequence). The CDR3 spells CASSLSSVMNTEAFF. The CDR3, as DNA: TGTGCCAGCAGTTTATCGTCCGTTATGAACACTGAAGCTTTCTTT.

This sequence joins TRBV7-2 and TRBJ1-5; maybe TRBD1 (6 bases). The CDR3 has 16 amino acids. The germline V gene encodes CDR1 SGHTA and CDR2 FQGNSA. The ends were cut back, 3 bases at V and 3 bases at J, with 15 bases in the middle. Here the CDR3 DNA reads TGTGCCAGCAGCTTGACCTCATGGGACAACAATCAGCCCCAGCATTTT. Encoded protein: CASSLTSWDNNQPQHF.

This clonotype has more than one count but fewer than ten. The chain is built from TRBV6-1 and TRBJ1-2; tentatively, D is TRBD1 (5 bases). V gave up 6 bases and J gave up 7 bases, with 12 bases separating them. The CDR3 loop spans 12 amino acids. CDR1 MNHNS and CDR2 SASEGT come from the germline V gene. The CDR3 here is CASSLQGAGYTF. The CDR3 nucleotides are TGTGCCAGCAGCCTTCAGGGAGCTGGCTACACCTTC.

The chain uses TRBV28 and TRBJ2-7, with 7 bases matching TRBD1. The CDR3 runs to 15 residues. Unmatched junction bases numbered 12, after V lost 6 bases and J lost 4 bases. The V gene's germline CDR1 is MDHEN and CDR2 SYDVKM. The CDR3 nucleotides read TGTGCCAGCAGCAACAGGGGCCAGTATAGGTACGAGCAGTACTTC. Residues: CASSNRGQYRYEQYF.

V gene TRBV4-1 combines with J gene TRBJ2-5; 11 bases agree with TRBD2. The J call could be wrong; TRBJ2-7 is a better fit for the DNA end. This CDR3 contains 15 residues. Germline V gene sequence: CDR1 MGHRA, CDR2 YSYEKL. CDR3 protein: CASSQEETSGNEQYF. The CDR3 nucleotides read TGCGCCAGCAGCCAAGAGGAGACTAGCGGGAACGAGCAGTACTTC.

The genes are TRBV5-1 and TRBJ2-5, with 10 bases matching TRBD2. After removal of 7 bases from V and 2 bases from J, the junction contained 11 bases not matched to a gene. The CDR3 runs 16 residues. Germline CDR1 and CDR2: SGHRS and YFSETQ. CDR3 region: CASGVLAGGPQETQYF. CDR3 bases: TGCGCCAGCGGGGTATTAGCGGGAGGACCTCAAGAGACCCAGTACTTC. Together with reference TRBV5-1 and TRBJ2-5, the CDR3 gives the full variable domain: KAGVTQTPRYLIKTRGQQVTLSCSPISGHRSVSWYQQTPGQGLQFLFEYFSETQRNKGNFPGRFSGRQFSNSRSEMNVSTLELGDSALYLCASGVLAGGPQETQYFGPGTRLLVL.

CDR3 protein: CSAIWQGLGGYTF. The CDR3, as DNA: TGCAGTGCTATATGGCAGGGACTTGGTGGCTACACCTTC. This sequence joins TRBV20-1 and TRBJ1-2; D may be TRBD1 (5 bases). V lost 4 bases to trimming and J lost 7 bases, with 16 bases between them. The CDR3 loop spans 13 amino acids. CDR1 DFQATT and CDR2 SNEGSKA come from the germline V gene (reference sequence).